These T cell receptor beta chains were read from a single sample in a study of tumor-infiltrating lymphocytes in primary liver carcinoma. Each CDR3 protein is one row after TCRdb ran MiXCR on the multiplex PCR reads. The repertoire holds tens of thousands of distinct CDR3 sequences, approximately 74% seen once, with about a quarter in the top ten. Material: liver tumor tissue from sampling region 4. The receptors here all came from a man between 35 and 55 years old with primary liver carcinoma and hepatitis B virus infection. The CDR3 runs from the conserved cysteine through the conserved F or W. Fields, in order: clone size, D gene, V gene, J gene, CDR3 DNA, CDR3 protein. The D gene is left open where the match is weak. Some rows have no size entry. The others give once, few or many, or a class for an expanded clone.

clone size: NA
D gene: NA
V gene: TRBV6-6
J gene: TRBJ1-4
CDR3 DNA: TGTGCCAGCAGTTTTGGGGGGTATGGAAAAAAGCTGTTTTTT
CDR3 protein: CASSFGGYGKKLFF

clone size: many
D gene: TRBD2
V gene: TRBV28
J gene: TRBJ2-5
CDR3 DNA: TGTGCCACCTTAGCGGGAGCGCAAGAGACCCAGTACTTC
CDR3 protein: CATLAGAQETQYF

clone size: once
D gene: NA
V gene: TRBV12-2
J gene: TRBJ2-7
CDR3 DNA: TGTGCAAGTCCCCCTAGGGATCTAGGAGAGTATCACGAGCAGTACTTC
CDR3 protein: CASPPRDLGEYHEQYF

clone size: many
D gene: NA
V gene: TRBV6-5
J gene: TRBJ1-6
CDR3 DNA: TGTGCCAGCACCACCATGGCCGCGATTACAGGGATACGGTCACCCCTCCACTTT
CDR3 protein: CASTTMAAITGIRSPLHF

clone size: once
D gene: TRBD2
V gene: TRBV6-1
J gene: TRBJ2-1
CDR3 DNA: TGTGCCAGTAGTGCCCTCTCCACCGGGGGGGGCAATGAGCAGTTCTTT
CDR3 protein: CASSALSTGGGNEQFF

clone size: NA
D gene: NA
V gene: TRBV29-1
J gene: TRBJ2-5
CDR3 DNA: TGCAGCGTTGGAAGACATGGAGGGGAGACCCAGTACTTC
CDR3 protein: CSVGRHGGETQYF

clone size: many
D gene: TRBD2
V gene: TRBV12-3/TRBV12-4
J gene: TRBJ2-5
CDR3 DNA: TGTGCCAGCAGTTTATGGCTAGCGGGGTCGTTGGGGGAGACCCAGTACTTC
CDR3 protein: CASSLWLAGSLGETQYF

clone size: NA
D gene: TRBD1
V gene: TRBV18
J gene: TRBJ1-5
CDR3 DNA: TGTGCTAGCTCACCACCGGGACAGGGGGCCGGTCAGCCCCAGCATTTT
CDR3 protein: CASSPPGQGAGQPQHF

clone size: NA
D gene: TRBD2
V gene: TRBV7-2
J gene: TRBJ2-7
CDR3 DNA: TGTGCCAGCAGCCCACAACCGACGAGTAGCGGGTTTGCCTACGAGCAGTACTTC
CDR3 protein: CASSPQPTSSGFAYEQYF

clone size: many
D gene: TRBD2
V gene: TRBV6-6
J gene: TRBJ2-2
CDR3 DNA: TGTGCCAGCAGTTACGCGCCTAGCGGGAGCAAGACCGGGGAGCTGTTTTTT
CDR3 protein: CASSYAPSGSKTGELFF

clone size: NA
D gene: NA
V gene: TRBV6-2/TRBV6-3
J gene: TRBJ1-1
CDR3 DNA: TGTGCCAGCAAGCAGGATTTGAACACTGAAGCTTTCTTT
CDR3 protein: CASKQDLNTEAFF

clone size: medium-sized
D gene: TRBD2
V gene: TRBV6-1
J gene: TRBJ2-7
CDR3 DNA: TGTGCCAGCAGTGAATGGACTAGCGGGAACGACGAGCAGTACTTC
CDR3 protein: CASSEWTSGNDEQYF

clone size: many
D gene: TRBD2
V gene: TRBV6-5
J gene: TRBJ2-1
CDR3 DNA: TGTGCCAGCAGTTCCGGTGGACTAGCGGGATACAATGAGCAGTTCTTC
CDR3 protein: CASSSGGLAGYNEQFF

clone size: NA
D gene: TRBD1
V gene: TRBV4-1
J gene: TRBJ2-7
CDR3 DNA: TGCGCCAGTAGCCGGGACAGCTCAGGGAACTCCTACGAGCAGTACTTC
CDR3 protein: CASSRDSSGNSYEQYF

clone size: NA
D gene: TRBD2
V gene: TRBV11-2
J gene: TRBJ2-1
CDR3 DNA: TGTGCTAGCAGCCCGGGACTAGCTGGGATTGGGTACAATGGGCAGTTCTTC
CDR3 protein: CASSPGLAGIGYNGQFF

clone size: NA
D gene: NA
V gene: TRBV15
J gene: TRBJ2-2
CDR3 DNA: TGTGTCACCAGCAGAGATTCTGTGACGACAGGAGTTACCGGGGAGCTGTTTTTT
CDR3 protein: CVTSRDSVTTGVTGELFF

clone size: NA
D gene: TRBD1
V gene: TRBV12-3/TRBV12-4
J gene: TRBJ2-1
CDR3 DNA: TGTGCCAGCAGCACGGACAGGGGCAATAAGCGGTTCTTC
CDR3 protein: CASSTDRGNKRFF

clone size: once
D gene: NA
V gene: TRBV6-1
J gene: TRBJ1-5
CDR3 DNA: TGTGCCAACAGCGAAACTACACTCGATAGCAATCAGCCCCAGCATTTT
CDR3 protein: CANSETTLDSNQPQHF